The T cell receptor (beta chain) described here comes from a study of radiotherapy plus CTLA-4 blockade in lung cancer. Background on the study: Objective response rate was 15% to 20%; disease control rate, less than 40%.

Only in-frame clones appear in the TCRdb table, and some are missing; sequencing was by immunoSEQ multiplex PCR. The sample contains tens of thousands of clones, around 79% of which appear only once. V lost 0 bases and J 8 bases, leaving 8 bases between the germline ends. The CDR3 contains 13 residues. Per the germline V gene, CDR1 is LNHNV and CDR2 is YYDKDF (reference sequence). The chain employs TRBV15 and TRBJ1-3; D not certain. The source was peripheral blood, collected from a patient treated with radiotherapy plus ipilimumab. The source is a human donor with non-small cell lung cancer whose response to radiotherapy plus ipilimumab could not be evaluated. Some clones in this sample may be carry-over from other donors' samples. CDR3 sequence: CATSRDPGDTIYF. As DNA, the CDR3 is TGTGCCACCAGCAGAGATCCCGGGGACACCATATATTTT.